Presented here are 14 T cell receptor beta chains from one specimen sequenced in a study of cytomegalovirus exposure and HLA in healthy donors. PCR primers comprised 60 Vbeta and 13 Jbeta primers. Here immunoSEQ multiplex PCR was the method, and the copy in TCRdb shows in-frame clones only, minus some. The table records around 280,000 clones, roughly 89% of them present only once. Sequenced input: PBMCs. These TCRs come from a woman younger than 35 in good health and CMV-seronegative.

The chain combines TRBV28 with TRBJ2-1; 9 bases are a match to TRBD2. Trimming took 7 bases from V and 7 from J; bases not matched to a gene: 5. Germline-derived CDR1 and CDR2 are MDHEN and SYDVKM. The CDR3 length is 13 residues. This CDR3 is CASIGGGANEQFF. The DNA for the CDR3 is TGTGCCAGCATTGGCGGGGGGGCTAATGAGCAGTTCTTC.

V gene TRBV5-1 combines with J gene TRBJ2-5; maybe TRBD2 (5 bases). This CDR3 has 13 residues. In germline, CDR1 is SGHRS, CDR2 YFSETQ. Trimming pared 6 bases from V and 5 bases from J, leaving 14 bases between. CDR3 sequence reads: CASTLTGGETQYF. CDR3 DNA: TGCGCCAGCACCCTTACCGGCGGGGAGACCCAGTACTTC. The variable domain in full, with the rest retrieved from reference TRBV5-1 and TRBJ2-5, is KAGVTQTPRYLIKTRGQQVTLSCSPISGHRSVSWYQQTPGQGLQFLFEYFSETQRNKGNFPGRFSGRQFSNSRSEMNVSTLELGDSALYLCASTLTGGETQYFGPGTRLLVL.

The chain employs TRBV6-7 and TRBJ2-1; 8 bases are shared with TRBD2. TRBV6-7 is assigned to the ORF class and has an uncertain function. V lost 6 bases, J lost 2 bases, and 9 bases stayed unmatched. The CDR3 length is 16 residues. Here the CDR3 DNA reads TGTGCCAGCAGCCCCCGCAGAGCGGGGGCCTACAATGAGCAGTTCTTC. Residues: CASSPRRAGAYNEQFF.

In its sample, this clone was seen a few times. This chain connects TRBV10-3 to TRBJ2-5, with D maybe TRBD2 (6 bases). Trimming cost V 4 bases and J 0 bases, with 6 bases left between them. CDR1 is ENHRY and CDR2 is SYGVKD in the germline V gene. The CDR3 is 13 amino acids. CDR3 nucleotides: TGTGCCATCAGTGCGGGGGACCAAGAGACCCAGTACTTC. Translation gives CAISAGDQETQYF.

The V and J genes are TRBV15 and TRBJ2-3; a weak D match, TRBD1 (8 bases). The CDR3 has 15 residues. Germline lookup yields CDR1 LNHNV and CDR2 YYDKDF (reference sequence). Trimming shortened V by 0 bases and J by 4 bases, and 11 bases separated the two germline ends. CDR3 DNA sequence: TGTGCCACCAGCAGAGATACAGGGGGGGCAGATACGCAGTATTTT. Protein product: CATSRDTGGADTQYF.

The chain recombines TRBV6-4 with TRBJ2-1; TRBD2 matches at 12 bases. V was pared by 4 bases and J by 8 bases, with 12 bases of the junction left unmatched. The CDR3 covers 17 residues. The germline gives CDR1 MRHNA, CDR2 SNTAGT. CDR3 sequence reads: CASSVPSGGGGVHEQFF. CDR3 bases: TGTGCCAGCAGTGTCCCTAGCGGGGGGGGAGGGGTCCATGAGCAGTTCTTC.

The chain uses TRBV25-1 and TRBJ1-1; 11 positions match TRBD1. CDR1 and CDR2 (germline): MGHDK, SYGVNS. This CDR3 is built from 15 residues. The V gene end was trimmed by 5 bases and the J gene end by 6 bases; junction bases not matched to a gene: 8. The CDR3 DNA follows: TGTGCCAGCAGTCCCCTGGGACAGGGGGACGCTGAAGCTTTCTTT. It translates to CASSPLGQGDAEAFF.

The chain links TRBV27 to TRBJ2-7; no definite D call. Trimming left V 5 bases short and J 0 bases short, with 11 bases between. The CDR3 runs to 14 residues. The germline CDR1 and CDR2 sequences are MNHEY and SMNVEV (reference sequence). DNA of the CDR3: TGTGCCAGCAGTCCTACAGTGAACTCCTACGAGCAGTACTTC. Its translation is CASSPTVNSYEQYF.

This clone appeared a single time. The chain is built from TRBV30 and TRBJ2-1; 7 bases align to TRBD2. Unmatched junction bases numbered 11, after V lost 4 bases and J lost 14 bases. Per the germline V gene, CDR1 is GTSNPN and CDR2 is SVGIG (reference sequence). This CDR3 region has 12 residues. The CDR3 loop is CAWTESPGLKFF. The CDR3 nucleotides are TGTGCCTGGACAGAATCTCCGGGACTAAAGTTCTTC.

The V gene is TRBV5-4, the J gene TRBJ2-1; 7 positions match TRBD2. This CDR3 has 15 residues. The J segment lost 1 base and the V segment lost 3 bases, leaving 4 bases of the junction unmatched. The germline V gene encodes CDR1 SGHNT and CDR2 YYREEE (reference sequence). CDR3: CASSSPGLSYNEQFF. In DNA, the CDR3 is TGTGCCAGCAGCTCCCCGGGACTATCCTACAATGAGCAGTTCTTC.

This chain joins TRBV30 and TRBJ2-5, with TRBD2 as a possible D gene (5 bases). The CDR3 is made up of 15 amino acids. Trimming took off 0 bases at V and 7 bases at J, with 18 bases between the two ends. The germline V gene has CDR1 GTSNPN and CDR2 SVGIG (reference sequence). This CDR3 is CAWSVLGGLGATQYF. CDR3 bases: TGTGCCTGGAGTGTTTTAGGTGGACTGGGTGCGACCCAGTACTTC.

V gene TRBV15 combines with J gene TRBJ2-7; 7 bases are a match to TRBD1. Trimming removed 2 bases from V and 3 bases from J; junction bases left unmatched: 10. CDR3 length equals 16 residues. Germline V gene data show CDR1 as LNHNV and CDR2 as YYDKDF (reference sequence). The DNA of the CDR3 is TGTGCCACCAGCAGATCCAATGACAGGGCCCGCTACGAGCAGTACTTC. Its translation is CATSRSNDRARYEQYF.

The chain links TRBV27 to TRBJ1-4; 7 bases map to TRBD1. The trim removed 5 bases at V and 5 bases at J, leaving 11 bases unmatched. In germline, CDR1 is MNHEY, CDR2 SMNVEV (reference sequence). CDR3 length: 16 residues. CDR3 protein: CASSREKTGRNEKLFF. CDR3 bases: TGTGCCAGCAGTAGGGAAAAGACAGGGAGGAATGAAAAACTGTTTTTT.

The CDR3 protein is CASSRTGHNSYEQYF. The CDR3 nucleotides are TGTGCCAGCAGCAGGACGGGACACAACTCCTACGAGCAGTACTTC. V and J are TRBV6-1 and TRBJ2-7; tentatively, D is TRBD1 (6 bases). Trimming took off 6 bases at V and 0 bases at J, with 15 bases between the two ends. This CDR3 region has 15 residues. Germline V gives CDR1 MNHNS, CDR2 SASEGT.